This T cell receptor beta chain was captured in a study of blood T cell repertoires in COVID-19. Study overall: Specimens from acute and convalescent COVID-19 originated in the United States, Italy and Spain.

CDR1 and CDR2 from the germline V gene are SGHDT and YYEEEE. Unmatched junction bases numbered 10, after V lost 7 bases and J lost 4 bases. CDR3 length: 14 amino acids. Those designated as exposed participants met a COVID-19 case within 2 weeks before study entry. Here immunoSEQ multiplex PCR was the method, and the copy in TCRdb shows in-frame clones only, minus some. The sample includes about 320,000 clones, less than 85% seen only once; the top ten take approximately 1.9%. V is TRBV5-6 and J is TRBJ1-1, with 7 bases that match TRBD1. The TCR originated in a woman aged 25 to 45 who had been exposed to COVID-19. The sequenced sample was PBMCs or T cells enriched from blood (not recorded which). CDR3 sequence reads: CASGQTGSATEAFF. CDR3 in DNA: TGTGCCAGCGGCCAGACAGGGAGTGCCACTGAAGCTTTCTTT.